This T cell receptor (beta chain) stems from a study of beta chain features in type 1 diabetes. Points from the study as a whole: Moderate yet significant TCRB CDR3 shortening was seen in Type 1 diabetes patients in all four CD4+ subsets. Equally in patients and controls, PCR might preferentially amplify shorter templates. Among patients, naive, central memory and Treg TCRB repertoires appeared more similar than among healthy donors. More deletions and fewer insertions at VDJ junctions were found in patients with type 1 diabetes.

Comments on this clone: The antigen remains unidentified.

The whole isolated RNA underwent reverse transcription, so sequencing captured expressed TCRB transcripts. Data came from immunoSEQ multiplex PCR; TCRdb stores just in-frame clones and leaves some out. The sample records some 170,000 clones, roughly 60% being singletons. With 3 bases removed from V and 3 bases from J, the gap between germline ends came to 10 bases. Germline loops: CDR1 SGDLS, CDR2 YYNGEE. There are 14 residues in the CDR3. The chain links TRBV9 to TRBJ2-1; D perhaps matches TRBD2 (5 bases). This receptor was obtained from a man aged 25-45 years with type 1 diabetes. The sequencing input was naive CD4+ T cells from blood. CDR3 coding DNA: TGTGCCAGCAGCGCCGGGGTCAACTACAATGAGCAGTTCTTC. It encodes CASSAGVNYNEQFF. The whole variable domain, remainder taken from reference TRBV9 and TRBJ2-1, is DSGVTQTPKHLITATGQRVTLRCSPRSGDLSVYWYQQSLDQGLQFLIQYYNGEERAKGNILERFSAQQFPDLHSELNLSSLELGDSALYFCASSAGVNYNEQFFGPGTRLTVL.